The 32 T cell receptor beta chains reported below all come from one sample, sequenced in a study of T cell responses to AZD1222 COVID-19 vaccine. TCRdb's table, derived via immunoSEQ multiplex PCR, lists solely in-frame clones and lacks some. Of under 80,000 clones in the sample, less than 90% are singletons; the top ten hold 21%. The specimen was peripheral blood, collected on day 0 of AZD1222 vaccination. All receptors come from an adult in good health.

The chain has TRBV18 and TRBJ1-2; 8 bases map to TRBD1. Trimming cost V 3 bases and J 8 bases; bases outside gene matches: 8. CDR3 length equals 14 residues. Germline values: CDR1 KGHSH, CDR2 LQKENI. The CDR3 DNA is TGTGCCAGCTCACCCAAGCAGGGGGCTGAGGGCTACACCTTC. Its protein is CASSPKQGAEGYTF.

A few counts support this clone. The CDR3 here is CASSLIDREVSYEQYF. The CDR3 bases are TGCGCCAGCAGCTTGATCGACAGGGAGGTAAGCTACGAGCAGTACTTC. The chain combines TRBV5-1 with TRBJ2-7; TRBD1 is a possible D gene (7 bases). The CDR3 is made up of 16 amino acids. In germline, CDR1 is SGHRS, CDR2 YFSETQ. Between the trimmed V and J ends, which lost 1 base and 3 bases, there was a span of 17 bases.

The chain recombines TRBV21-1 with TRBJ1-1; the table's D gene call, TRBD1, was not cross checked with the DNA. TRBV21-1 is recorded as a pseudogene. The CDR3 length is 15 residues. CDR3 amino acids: CASSSGQGLNTEAFF. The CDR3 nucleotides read TGTGCCAGCAGCTCCGGACAGGGACTGAACACTGAAGCTTTCTTT.

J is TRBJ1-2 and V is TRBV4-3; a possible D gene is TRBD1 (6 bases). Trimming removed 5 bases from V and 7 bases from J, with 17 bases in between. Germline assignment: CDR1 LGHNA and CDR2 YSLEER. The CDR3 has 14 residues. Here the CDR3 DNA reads TGCGCCAGCAGCGCAACAGGGATCGGCTCTGGCTACACCTTC. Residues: CASSATGIGSGYTF.

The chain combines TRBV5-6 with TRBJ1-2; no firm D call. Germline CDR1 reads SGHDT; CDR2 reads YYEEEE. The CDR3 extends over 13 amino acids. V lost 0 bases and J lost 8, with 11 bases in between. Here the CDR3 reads CASSLVLVRGYTF. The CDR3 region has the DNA TGTGCCAGCAGCTTGGTTTTAGTAAGAGGCTACACCTTC.

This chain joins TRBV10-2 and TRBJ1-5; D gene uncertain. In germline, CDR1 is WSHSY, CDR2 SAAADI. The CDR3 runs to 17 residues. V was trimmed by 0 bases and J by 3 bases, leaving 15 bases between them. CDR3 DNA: TGCGCCAGCAGTGAGTCACTGACGTTGGGATCCAATCAGCCCCAGCATTTT. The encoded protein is CASSESLTLGSNQPQHF.

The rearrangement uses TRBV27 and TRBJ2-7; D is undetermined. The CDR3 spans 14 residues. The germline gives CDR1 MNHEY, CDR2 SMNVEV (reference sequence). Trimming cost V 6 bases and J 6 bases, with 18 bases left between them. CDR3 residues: CASRALSQSLEQYF. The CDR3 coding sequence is TGTGCCAGCAGGGCTCTTTCCCAGTCGCTCGAGCAGTACTTC.

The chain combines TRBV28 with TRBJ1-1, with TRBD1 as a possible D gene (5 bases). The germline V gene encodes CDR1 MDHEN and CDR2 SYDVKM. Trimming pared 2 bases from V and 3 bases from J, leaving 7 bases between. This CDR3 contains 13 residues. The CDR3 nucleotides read TGTGCCAGCAGTTTACAGGGCTACACTGAAGCTTTCTTT. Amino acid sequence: CASSLQGYTEAFF.

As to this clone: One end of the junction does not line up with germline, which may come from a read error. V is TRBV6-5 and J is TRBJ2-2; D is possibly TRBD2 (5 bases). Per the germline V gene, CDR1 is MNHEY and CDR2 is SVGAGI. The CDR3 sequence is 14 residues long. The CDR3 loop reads CASKKRRNTGELLF. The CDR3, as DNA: TGTGCCAGCAAAAAGCGGAGAAACACCGGGGAGCTGCTTTTT.

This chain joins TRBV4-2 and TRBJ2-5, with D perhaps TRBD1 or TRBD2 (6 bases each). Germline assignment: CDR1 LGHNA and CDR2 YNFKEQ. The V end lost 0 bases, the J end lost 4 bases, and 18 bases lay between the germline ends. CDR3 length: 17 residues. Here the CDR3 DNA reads TGTGCCAGCAGCCAAGATGTGGCGGGAAGGGGGGCAGAGACCCAGTACTTC. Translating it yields CASSQDVAGRGAETQYF.

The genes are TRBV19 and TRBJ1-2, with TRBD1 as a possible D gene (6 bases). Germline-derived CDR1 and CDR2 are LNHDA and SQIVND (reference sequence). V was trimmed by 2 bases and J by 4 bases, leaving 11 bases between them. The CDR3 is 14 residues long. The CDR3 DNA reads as TGTGCCAGTAGTATACCGTCGACAGGCTATGGCTACACCTTC. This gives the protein CASSIPSTGYGYTF.

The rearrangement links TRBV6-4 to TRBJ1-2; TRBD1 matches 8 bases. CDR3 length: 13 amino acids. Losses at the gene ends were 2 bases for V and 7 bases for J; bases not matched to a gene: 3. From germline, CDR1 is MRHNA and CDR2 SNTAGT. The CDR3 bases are TGTGCCAGCAGTGACGACAGGGGAATTGGCTACACCTTC. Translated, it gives CASSDDRGIGYTF.

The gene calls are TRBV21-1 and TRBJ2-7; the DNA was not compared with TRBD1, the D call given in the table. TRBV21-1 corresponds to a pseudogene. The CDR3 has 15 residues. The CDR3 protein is CASSFDRRSSYEQYF. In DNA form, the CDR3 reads TGTGCCAGCTCATTTGACAGACGAAGCTCCTACGAGCAGTACTTC.

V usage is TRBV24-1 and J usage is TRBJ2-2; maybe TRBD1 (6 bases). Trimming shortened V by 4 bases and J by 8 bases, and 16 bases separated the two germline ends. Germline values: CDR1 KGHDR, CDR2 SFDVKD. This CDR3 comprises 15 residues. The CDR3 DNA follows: TGTGCCACCAGTGAGGACCTCCCAGGGGCTGGGGAGCTGTTTTTT. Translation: CATSEDLPGAGELFF.

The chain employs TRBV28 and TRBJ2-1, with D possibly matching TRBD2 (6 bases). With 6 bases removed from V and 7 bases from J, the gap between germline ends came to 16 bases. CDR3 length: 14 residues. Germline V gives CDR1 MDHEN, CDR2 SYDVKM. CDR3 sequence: CASSPYGAGNEQFF. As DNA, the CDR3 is TGTGCCAGCAGCCCCTACGGTGCGGGGAATGAGCAGTTCTTC.

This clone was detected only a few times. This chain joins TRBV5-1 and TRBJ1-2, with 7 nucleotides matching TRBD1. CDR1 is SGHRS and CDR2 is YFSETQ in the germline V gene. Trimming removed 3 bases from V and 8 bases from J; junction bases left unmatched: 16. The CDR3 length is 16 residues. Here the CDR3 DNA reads TGCGCCAGCAGCTCGGGGAGGGGACAGTTCAAGGAAGGCTACACCTTC. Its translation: CASSSGRGQFKEGYTF.

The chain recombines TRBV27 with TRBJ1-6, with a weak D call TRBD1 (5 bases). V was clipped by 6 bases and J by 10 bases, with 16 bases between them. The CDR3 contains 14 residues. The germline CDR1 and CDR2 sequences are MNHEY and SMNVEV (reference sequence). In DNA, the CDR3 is TGTGCCAGCAGAAGGGACGGAAAAGGCTCACCCCTCCACTTT. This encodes CASRRDGKGSPLHF.

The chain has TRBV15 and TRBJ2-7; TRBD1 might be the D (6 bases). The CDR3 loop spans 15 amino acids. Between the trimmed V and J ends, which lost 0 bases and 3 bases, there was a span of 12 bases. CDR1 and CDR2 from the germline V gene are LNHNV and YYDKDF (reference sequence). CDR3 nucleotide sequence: TGTGCCACCAGCAGAGACAAGGGACACCTCTACGAGCAGTACTTC. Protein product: CATSRDKGHLYEQYF.

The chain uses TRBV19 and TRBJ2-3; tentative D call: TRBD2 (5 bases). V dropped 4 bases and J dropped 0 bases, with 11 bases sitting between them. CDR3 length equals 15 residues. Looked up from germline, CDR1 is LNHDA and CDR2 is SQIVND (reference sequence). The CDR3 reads CASSRPAASTDTQYF. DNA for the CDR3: TGTGCCAGTAGTAGGCCAGCGGCTAGCACAGATACGCAGTATTTT.

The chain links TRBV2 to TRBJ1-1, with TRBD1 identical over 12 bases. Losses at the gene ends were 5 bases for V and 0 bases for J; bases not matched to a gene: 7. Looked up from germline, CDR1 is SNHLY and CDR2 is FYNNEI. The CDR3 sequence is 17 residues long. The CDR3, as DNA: TGTGCCAGCAGTTTCGGGACAGGGGGCGACATGAACACTGAAGCTTTCTTT. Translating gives CASSFGTGGDMNTEAFF.

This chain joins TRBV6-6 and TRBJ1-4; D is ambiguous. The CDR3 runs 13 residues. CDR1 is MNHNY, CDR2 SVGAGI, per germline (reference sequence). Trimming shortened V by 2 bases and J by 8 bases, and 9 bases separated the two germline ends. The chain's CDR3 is CASSYGGQEKLFF. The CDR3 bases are TGTGCCAGCAGTTACGGAGGTCAGGAAAAACTGTTTTTT.

In nucleotides, the CDR3 is TGTGCCAGCAGCTGGTGGGACAGCGCCCAAGAGACCCAGTACTTC. Translated: CASSWWDSAQETQYF. The chain uses TRBV7-9 and TRBJ2-5; 7 nucleotides match TRBD1. Germline CDR1 SEHNR, CDR2 FQNEAQ (reference sequence). The V gene end was trimmed by 4 bases and the J gene end by 1 base; junction bases not matched to a gene: 6. The length of the CDR3 is 15 residues.

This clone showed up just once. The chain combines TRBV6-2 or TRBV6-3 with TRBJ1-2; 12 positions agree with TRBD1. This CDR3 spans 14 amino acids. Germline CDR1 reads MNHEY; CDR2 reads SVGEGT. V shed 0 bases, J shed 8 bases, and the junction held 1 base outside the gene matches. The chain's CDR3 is CASSYSGQGAGYTF. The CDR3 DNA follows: TGTGCCAGCAGTTACTCGGGACAGGGGGCAGGCTACACCTTC.

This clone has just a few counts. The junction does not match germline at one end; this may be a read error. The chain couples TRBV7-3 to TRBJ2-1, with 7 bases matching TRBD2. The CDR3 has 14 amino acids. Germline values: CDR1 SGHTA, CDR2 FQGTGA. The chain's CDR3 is CASSLTPSGNEQFF. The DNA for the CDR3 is TGTGCCAGCAGCCTAACCCCTAGCGGTAATGAGCAGTTCTTC.

CDR3 nucleotides: TGTGCCAGCAGCTTTATGAACACTGAAGCTTTCTTT. Translation gives CASSFMNTEAFF. The chain links TRBV7-2 to TRBJ1-1, with no clear D. CDR3 length: 12 residues. Germline V CDR1 and CDR2: SGHTA, FQGNSA. Trimming shortened V by 3 bases and J by 0 bases, and 2 bases separated the two germline ends.

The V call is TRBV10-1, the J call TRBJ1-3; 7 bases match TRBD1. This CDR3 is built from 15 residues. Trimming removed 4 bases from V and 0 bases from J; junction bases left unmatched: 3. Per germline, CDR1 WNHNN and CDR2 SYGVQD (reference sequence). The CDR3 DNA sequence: TGCGCCAGCAGTGCGGACAGGAGCTCTGGAAACACCATATATTTT. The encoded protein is CASSADRSSGNTIYF.

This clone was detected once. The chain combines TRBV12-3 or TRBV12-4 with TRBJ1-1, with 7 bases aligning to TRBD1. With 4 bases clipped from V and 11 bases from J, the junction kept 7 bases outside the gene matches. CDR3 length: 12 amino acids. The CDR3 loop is CASSSRDSVAFF. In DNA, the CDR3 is TGTGCCAGCAGTTCCCGGGACAGTGTTGCTTTCTTT.

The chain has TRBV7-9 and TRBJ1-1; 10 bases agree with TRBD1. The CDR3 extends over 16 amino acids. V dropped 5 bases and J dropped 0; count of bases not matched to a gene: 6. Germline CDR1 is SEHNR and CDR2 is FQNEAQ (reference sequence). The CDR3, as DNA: TGTGCCAGCAGCCCGGGACAGGGGTCGATGAACACTGAAGCTTTCTTT. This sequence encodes CASSPGQGSMNTEAFF. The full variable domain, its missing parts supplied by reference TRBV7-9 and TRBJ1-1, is DTGVSQNPRHKITKRGQNVTFRCDPISEHNRLYWYRQTLGQGPEFLTYFQNEAQLEKSRLLSDRFSAERPKGSFSTLEIQRTEQGDSAMYLCASSPGQGSMNTEAFFGQGTRLTVV.

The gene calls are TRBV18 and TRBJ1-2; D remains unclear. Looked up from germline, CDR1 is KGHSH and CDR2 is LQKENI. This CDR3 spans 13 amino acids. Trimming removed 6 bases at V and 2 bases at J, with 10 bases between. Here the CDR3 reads CASSSAQNYGYTF. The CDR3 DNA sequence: TGTGCCAGCTCGTCGGCACAGAACTATGGCTACACCTTC.

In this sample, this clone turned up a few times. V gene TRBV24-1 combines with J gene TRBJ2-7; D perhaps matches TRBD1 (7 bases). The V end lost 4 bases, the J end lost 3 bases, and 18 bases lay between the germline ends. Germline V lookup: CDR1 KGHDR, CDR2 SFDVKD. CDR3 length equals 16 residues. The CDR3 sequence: CATSDGGQREVYEQYF. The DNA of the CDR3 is TGTGCCACCAGTGACGGGGGACAGCGCGAGGTCTACGAGCAGTACTTC.

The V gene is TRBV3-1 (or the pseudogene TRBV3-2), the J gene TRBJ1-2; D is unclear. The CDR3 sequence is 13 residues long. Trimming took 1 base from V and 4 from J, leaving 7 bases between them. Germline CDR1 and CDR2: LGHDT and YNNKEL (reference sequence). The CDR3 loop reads CASSQGSGYGYTF. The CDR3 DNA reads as TGTGCCAGCAGCCAAGGCAGTGGCTATGGCTACACCTTC.

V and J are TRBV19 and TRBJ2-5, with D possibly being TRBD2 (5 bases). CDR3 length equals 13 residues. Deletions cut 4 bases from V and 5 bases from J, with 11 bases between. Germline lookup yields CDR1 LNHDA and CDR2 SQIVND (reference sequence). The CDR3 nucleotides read TGTGCCAGTAGTAAGGCGGAGCGGGAGACCCAGTACTTC. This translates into CASSKAERETQYF. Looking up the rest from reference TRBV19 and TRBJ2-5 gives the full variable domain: DGGITQSPKYLFRKEGQNVTLSCEQNLNHDAMYWYRQDPGQGLRLIYYSQIVNDFQKGDIAEGYSVSREKKESFPLTVTSAQKNPTAFYLCASSKAERETQYFGPGTRLLVL.